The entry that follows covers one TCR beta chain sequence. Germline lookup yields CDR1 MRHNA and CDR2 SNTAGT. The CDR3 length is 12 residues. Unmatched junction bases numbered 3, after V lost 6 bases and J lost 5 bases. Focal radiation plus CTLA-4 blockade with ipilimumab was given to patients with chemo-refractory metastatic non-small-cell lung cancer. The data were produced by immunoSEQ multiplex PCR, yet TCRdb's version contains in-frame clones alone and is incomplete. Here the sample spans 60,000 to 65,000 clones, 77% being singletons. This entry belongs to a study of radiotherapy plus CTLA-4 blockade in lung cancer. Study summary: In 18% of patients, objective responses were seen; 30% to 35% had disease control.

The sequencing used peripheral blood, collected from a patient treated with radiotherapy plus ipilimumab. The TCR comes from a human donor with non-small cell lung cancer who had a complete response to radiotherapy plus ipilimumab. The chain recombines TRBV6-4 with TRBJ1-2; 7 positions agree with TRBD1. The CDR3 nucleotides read TGTGCCAGCAGGGGGACAGATTATGGCTACACCTTC. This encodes CASRGTDYGYTF.